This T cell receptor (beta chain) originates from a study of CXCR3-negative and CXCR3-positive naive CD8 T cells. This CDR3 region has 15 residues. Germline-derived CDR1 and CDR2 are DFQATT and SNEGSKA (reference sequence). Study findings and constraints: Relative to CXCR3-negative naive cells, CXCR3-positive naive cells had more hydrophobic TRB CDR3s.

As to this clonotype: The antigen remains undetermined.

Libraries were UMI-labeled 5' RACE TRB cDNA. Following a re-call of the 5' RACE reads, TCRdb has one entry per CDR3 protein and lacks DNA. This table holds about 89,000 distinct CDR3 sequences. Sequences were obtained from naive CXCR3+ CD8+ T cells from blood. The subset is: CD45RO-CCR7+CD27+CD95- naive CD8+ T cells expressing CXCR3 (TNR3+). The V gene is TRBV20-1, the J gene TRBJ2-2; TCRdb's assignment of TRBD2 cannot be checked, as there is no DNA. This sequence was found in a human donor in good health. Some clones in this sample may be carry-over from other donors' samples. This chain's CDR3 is CSLRGASGDTGELFF.